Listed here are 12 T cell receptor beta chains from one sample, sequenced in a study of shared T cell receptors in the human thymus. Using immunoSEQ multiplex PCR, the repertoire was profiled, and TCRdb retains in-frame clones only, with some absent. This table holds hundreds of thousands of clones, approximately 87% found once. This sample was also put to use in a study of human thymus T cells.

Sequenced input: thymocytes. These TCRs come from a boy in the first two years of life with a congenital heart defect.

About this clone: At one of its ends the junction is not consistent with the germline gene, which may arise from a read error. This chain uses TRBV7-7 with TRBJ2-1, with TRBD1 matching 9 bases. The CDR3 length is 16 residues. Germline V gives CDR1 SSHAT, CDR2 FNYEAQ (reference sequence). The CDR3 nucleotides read TGTGCTAGCAGCTTACAGGGGGCTAGTTCCTACAATGAGCAGTTCTTC. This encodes CASSLQGASSYNEQFF.

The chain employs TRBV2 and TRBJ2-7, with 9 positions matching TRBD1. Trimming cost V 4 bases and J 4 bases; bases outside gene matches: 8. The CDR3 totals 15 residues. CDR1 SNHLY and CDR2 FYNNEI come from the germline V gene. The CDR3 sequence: CASSAHRDRVYEQYF. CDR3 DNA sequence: TGTGCCAGCAGTGCCCACCGGGACAGGGTTTACGAGCAGTACTTC.

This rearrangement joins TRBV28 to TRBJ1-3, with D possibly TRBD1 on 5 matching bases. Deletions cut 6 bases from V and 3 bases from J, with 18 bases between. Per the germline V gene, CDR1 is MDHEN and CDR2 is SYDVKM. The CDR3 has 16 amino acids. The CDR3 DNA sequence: TGTGCCAGCAGAGGCCCTAGCGGGGCGGGTGGAAACACCATATATTTT. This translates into CASRGPSGAGGNTIYF.

The CDR3 region is CASSLTTQGANYGYTF. Here the CDR3 DNA reads TGTGCCAGCAGCTTAACTACACAGGGGGCCAACTATGGCTACACCTTC. J is TRBJ1-2 and V is TRBV7-9; TRBD1 aligns across 9 bases. This CDR3 region has 16 residues. Losses at the gene ends were 2 bases for V and 2 bases for J; bases not matched to a gene: 6. CDR1 is SEHNR, CDR2 FQNEAQ, per germline (reference sequence).

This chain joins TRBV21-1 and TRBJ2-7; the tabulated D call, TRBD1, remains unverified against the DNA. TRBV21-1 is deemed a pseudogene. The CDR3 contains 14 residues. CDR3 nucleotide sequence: TGTGCCAGCAGCTGGGGGACAGCCTCCTACGAGCAGTACTTC. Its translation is CASSWGTASYEQYF.

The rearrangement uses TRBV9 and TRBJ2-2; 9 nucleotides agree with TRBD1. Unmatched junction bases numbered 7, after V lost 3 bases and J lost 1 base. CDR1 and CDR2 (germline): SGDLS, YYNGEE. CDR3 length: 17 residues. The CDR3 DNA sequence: TGTGCCAGCAGCGCCCGGGACAGGGTTAGGAACACCGGGGAGCTGTTTTTT. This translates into CASSARDRVRNTGELFF.

The CDR3 loop reads CASLDGTTHYEQYF. The CDR3 coding sequence is TGTGCCAGCCTAGACGGGACTACCCACTACGAGCAGTACTTC. This chain links TRBV2 with TRBJ2-7, with 7 positions matching TRBD2. V shed 8 bases, J shed 3 bases, and the junction held 10 bases outside the gene matches. From germline, CDR1 is SNHLY and CDR2 FYNNEI. CDR3 length equals 14 residues.

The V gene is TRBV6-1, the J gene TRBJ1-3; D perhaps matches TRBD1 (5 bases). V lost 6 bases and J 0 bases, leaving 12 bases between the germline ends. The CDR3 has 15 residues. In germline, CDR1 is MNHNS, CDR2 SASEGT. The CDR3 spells CASSRAGSSGNTIYF. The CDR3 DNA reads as TGTGCCAGCAGCAGGGCCGGGAGCTCTGGAAACACCATATATTTT.

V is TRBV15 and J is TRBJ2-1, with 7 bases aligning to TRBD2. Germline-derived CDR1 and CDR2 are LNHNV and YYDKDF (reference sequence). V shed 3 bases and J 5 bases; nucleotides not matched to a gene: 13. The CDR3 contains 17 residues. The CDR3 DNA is TGTGCCACCAGCAGGAGGCAGCTAGCGGCCCCACACAATGAGCAGTTCTTC. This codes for CATSRRQLAAPHNEQFF.

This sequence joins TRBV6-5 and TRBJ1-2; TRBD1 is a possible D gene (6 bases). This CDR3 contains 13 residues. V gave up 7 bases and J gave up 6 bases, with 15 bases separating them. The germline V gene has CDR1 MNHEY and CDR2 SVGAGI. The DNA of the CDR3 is TGTGCCAGCACCCCAAGGGGGTCTAATGGCTACACCTTC. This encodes CASTPRGSNGYTF.

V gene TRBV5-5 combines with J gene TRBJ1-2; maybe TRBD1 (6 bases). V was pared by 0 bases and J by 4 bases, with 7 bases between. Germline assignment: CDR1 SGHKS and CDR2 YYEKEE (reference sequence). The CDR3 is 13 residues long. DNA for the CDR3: TGTGCCAGCAGCTTGGGGGACATCTATGGCTACACCTTC. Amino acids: CASSLGDIYGYTF.

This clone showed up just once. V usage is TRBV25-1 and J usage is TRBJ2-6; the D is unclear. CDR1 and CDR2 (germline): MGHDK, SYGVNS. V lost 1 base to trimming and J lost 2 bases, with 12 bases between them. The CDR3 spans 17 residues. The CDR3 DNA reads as TGTGCCAGCAGTGAATTCTCAGGCTCGGCTGGGGCCAACGTCCTGACTTTC. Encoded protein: CASSEFSGSAGANVLTF.